This T cell receptor (beta chain) appears in the sequencing data of a study of chemoradiotherapy in HPV16-positive cancers. The junction had 7 bases not matched to a gene; V was cut back by 6 bases and J by 8 bases. Germline V CDR1 and CDR2: SQVTM, ANQGSEA. The CDR3 length is 13 residues. Using immunoSEQ multiplex PCR, the repertoire was profiled, and TCRdb retains in-frame clones only, with some absent. The data show 25,000 to 35,000 clones, about 89% seen once. Sequences were derived from blood, sampled from a patient who underwent chemoradiotherapy. The receptor was derived from a human donor with HPV-associated anogenital cancer. V usage is TRBV29-1 and J usage is TRBJ1-2, with 12 bases fitting TRBD1. The CDR3 nucleotides are TGCAGCGTCCCGGGACAGGGGGCTGCGGGCTACACCTTC. Translated: CSVPGQGAAGYTF.